The entry below describes one T cell receptor (beta chain). These data belong to a study of T cells after somatic rescue of genetic block. TCRdb's copy holds only in-frame clones and misses some; the assay was immunoSEQ multiplex PCR. The sample comprises 15,000 or so clones, about 72% of which are singletons, and 28% rests with the top ten. Sequenced material: peripheral blood mononuclear cells (PBMCs). The TCR originated in a man aged 18 to 29.

The CDR3 bases are TGCGCCAGCAGCTGGACTGGGAACACCGGGGAGCTGTTTTTT. Translating gives CASSWTGNTGELFF. The genes are TRBV5-1 and TRBJ2-2, with D possibly matching TRBD2 (5 bases). The germline V and J ends were trimmed by 3 bases and 1 base, with 7 bases remaining between them. Looked up from germline, CDR1 is SGHRS and CDR2 is YFSETQ. The CDR3 totals 14 residues. The variable domain in full, completed from reference TRBV5-1 and TRBJ2-2, reads KAGVTQTPRYLIKTRGQQVTLSCSPISGHRSVSWYQQTPGQGLQFLFEYFSETQRNKGNFPGRFSGRQFSNSRSEMNVSTLELGDSALYLCASSWTGNTGELFFGEGSRLTVL.